This entry lists 16 T cell receptor beta chains sequenced from one sample in a study of tumor and adjacent non-tumor tissue in lung cancer. The template was RNA from unsorted bulk tissue. More than 3 cm separated this lung sample from the edge of the tumor. TCRbeta libraries were built with three rounds of nested PCR, modified from ARM-PCR. TCRdb reprocessed the multiplex PCR reads with MiXCR, giving one entry per CDR3 protein. This sample has 40,000 to 45,000 distinct CDR3 sequences, with about three fifths found just once. Material: distant non-tumor lung tissue. The source of these receptors is a man aged 50 to 59 with non-small cell lung cancer.

To note about this clonotype: One end of the junction varies from germline; a read error may be responsible. The chain has TRBV24-1 and TRBJ2-7; D not certain. This CDR3 has 13 amino acids. Germline CDR1 reads KGHDR; CDR2 reads SFDVKD. CDR3 DNA: TGTGTCACCAGTGGTTTTTGGGAAAACGAGCAGTACTTC. Amino acids: CVTSGFWENEQYF.

This clonotype was observed a few times. This may come from a read error, since a much larger clone is one base off. J is TRBJ1-6 and V is TRBV30, with 9 bases fitting TRBD1. Germline lookup yields CDR1 GTSNPN and CDR2 SVGIG (reference sequence). This CDR3 is 14 amino acids long. The DNA for the CDR3 is TGTACCTGGAGCGCCGGGACAGGGAATTCACCCCTCCACTTT. Translating gives CTWSAGTGNSPLHF.

Worth noting for this clonotype: Sequence at one end of the junction differs from germline and may be a read error. The chain uses TRBV30 and TRBJ1-6; a weak D match, TRBD1 (6 bases). Germline V gene data show CDR1 as GTSNPN and CDR2 as SVGIG (reference sequence). The CDR3 is 12 residues long. CDR3 sequence reads: CACRQVNSPLHF. The CDR3 DNA follows: TGTGCCTGCCGACAGGTTAACTCACCCCTCCATTTT.

Note on this clonotype: Being one base from a much bigger clone, this may be a read error. This rearrangement joins TRBV29-1 to TRBJ1-2, with D unclear. From germline, CDR1 is SQVTM and CDR2 ANQGSEA. CDR3 size: 12 residues. Trimming cost V 4 bases and J 1 base, with 7 bases left between them. The CDR3 reads CSVVQINYGYTF. CDR3 bases: TGCAGCGTTGTTCAGATTAACTATGGCTACACCTTC.

Here the CDR3 DNA reads TGTGCCAGTAGTAGGTGGCCCTACAATGAGCAGTTCTTC. It encodes CASSRWPYNEQFF. The rearrangement uses TRBV19 and TRBJ2-1, with no clear D. Germline CDR1 reads LNHDA; CDR2 reads SQIVND (reference sequence). V lost 4 bases to trimming and J lost 2 bases, with 6 bases between them. This CDR3 has 13 amino acids.

For this clonotype: A read error may be the cause here, since a much bigger clone is one base away. The CDR3 DNA reads as TGTGCCTGGAGCGGGGGGCAAAATTCGCAGTATTTT. Its protein product is CAWSGGQNSQYF. The chain couples TRBV30 to TRBJ2-3, with D possibly TRBD2 on 7 matching bases. The germline gives CDR1 GTSNPN, CDR2 SVGIG (reference sequence). This CDR3 is 12 amino acids long. The germline V and J ends were trimmed by 3 bases and 10 bases, with 14 bases remaining between them.

The J gene is TRBJ2-1, the V gene TRBV20-1; 9 nucleotides match TRBD2. The V and J ends lost 2 bases and 9 bases, in that order; junction bases with no gene match: 8. Germline CDR1 reads DFQATT; CDR2 reads SNEGSKA (reference sequence). CDR3 length: 14 residues. CDR3 sequence reads: CSARSASGNGEQFF. CDR3 in DNA: TGCAGTGCTAGATCGGCTAGCGGGAATGGTGAGCAGTTCTTC.

To note about this clonotype: A much larger clone differs from this one at a single base, so this may be a read error. This chain connects TRBV20-1 to TRBJ2-7; unclear D gene. From germline, CDR1 is DFQATT and CDR2 SNEGSKA (reference sequence). The CDR3 covers 13 residues. Trimming removed 8 bases at V and 6 bases at J, with 20 bases between. CDR3 bases: TGCAGTACTAACCGGGCAGGACCTGGCGAGCAGTACTTC. This sequence encodes CSTNRAGPGEQYF.

The chain uses TRBV20-1 and TRBJ2-5; D not resolved. The CDR3 runs 15 residues. Germline V gene lookup returns CDR1 DFQATT and CDR2 SNEGSKA (reference sequence). The V and J ends lost 3 bases and 1 base respectively, with 15 bases between them. CDR3 protein: CSARDLRRLQETQYF. For the CDR3, the DNA is TGCAGTGCTAGGGACCTTCGGAGACTCCAAGAGACCCAGTACTTC.

About this clonotype itself: A much larger clone sits a single nucleotide away, making a read error possible. J is TRBJ2-7 and V is TRBV21-1. TRBV21-1 is given as a pseudogene. This CDR3 spans 13 amino acids. The CDR3 spells CTTPLMSGNEQYF. The DNA for the CDR3 is TGTACCACCCCACTGATGTCGGGGAACGAGCAGTACTTC.

Worth noting for this clonotype: An end of the junction differs from the germline gene, which may be a read error. The genes are TRBV5-1 and TRBJ2-3, with TRBD2 as a possible D gene (7 bases). Germline lookup yields CDR1 SGHRS and CDR2 YFSETQ. This CDR3 comprises 16 residues. The CDR3 protein is CASSLDPGGLTDTHYF. The CDR3 coding sequence is TGCGCCAGTAGCTTGGATCCGGGGGGCCTCACAGATACGCATTATTTT.

With regard to this clonotype: At one boundary the junction diverges from the germline segment, which might be a read error. The rearrangement joins TRBV11-3 to TRBJ2-1; D remains unclear. The CDR3 covers 11 residues. In germline, CDR1 is SGHNT, CDR2 YENEEA. This CDR3 reads CASSFLTVLVF. In DNA form, the CDR3 reads TGTGCCAGCAGCTTTCTGACGGTATTGGTCTTC.

Note on this clonotype: This likely comes from a read error, as the CDR3 has no conserved phenylalanine or tryptophan at its end. The chain joins TRBV30 to TRBJ2-6; D is ambiguous. This CDR3 region has 16 residues. CDR1 is GTSNPN, CDR2 SVGIG, per germline (reference sequence). The V end lost 5 bases, the J end lost 4 bases, and 18 bases lay between the germline ends. The CDR3 reads CAWSTPYVSGANVLTL. CDR3 sequence (DNA): TGTGCCTGGTCCACCCCGTACGTCTCCGGGGCCAACGTCCTGACTTTG.

This clonotype was found a few times. This chain joins TRBV7-9 and TRBJ1-6; 8 bases agree with TRBD1. The CDR3 loop spans 16 amino acids. V lost 1 base and J lost 8; bases outside the gene matches: 7. Germline lookup yields CDR1 SEHNR and CDR2 FQNEAQ (reference sequence). The CDR3: CASSLGGQGGYSPLHF. The CDR3 DNA reads as TGTGCCAGCAGCTTAGGAGGACAGGGAGGATATTCACCCCTCCACTTT.

In its sample, this clonotype was seen once. A read error is likely, as this CDR3 ends without the conserved phenylalanine or tryptophan. The DNA for the CDR3 is TGTGCCAGAAGTAAGGGCACTGAAGCTTTCCTT. Amino acids: CARSKGTEAFL. This chain links TRBV12-3 or TRBV12-4 with TRBJ1-1; D is undetermined. Deletions cut 9 bases from V and 4 bases from J, with 9 bases between. The CDR3 runs 11 residues.

This clonotype was seen at least ten times. The rearrangement joins TRBV6-5 to TRBJ2-1; weak D call: TRBD2 (5 bases). V dropped 6 bases and J dropped 10 bases, with 19 bases sitting between them. CDR1 MNHEY and CDR2 SVGAGI come from the germline V gene. This CDR3 is built from 14 residues. The CDR3 sequence: CASRRGSHRFEQFF. CDR3 in DNA: TGTGCCAGCAGGCGAGGGAGCCACCGTTTCGAGCAGTTCTTC.